The sequence of this TCR beta chain was determined in a study of monozygotic twins with inflammatory bowel disease. TCRdb reprocessed the 5' RACE reads and stores each CDR3 protein as one record, lacking DNA. This sample's table reports approximately 160,000 distinct CDR3 sequences. This CDR3 region has 17 residues. Germline V lookup: CDR1 SGHTA, CDR2 FQGNSA. The sample consisted of blood. V is TRBV7-2 and J is TRBJ2-2; the TCRdb call, TRBD2, lacks DNA for checking. The source is a human donor with ulcerative colitis or Crohn's disease, or a healthy co-twin of an affected twin (not recorded which). CDR3 protein: CASSFVTGGSNTGELFF. Variable domain in full (rest from reference TRBV7-2 and TRBJ2-2): GAGVSQSPSNKVTEKGKDVELRCDPISGHTALYWYRQSLGQGLEFLIYFQGNSAPDKSGLPSDRFSAERTGGSVSTLTIQRTQQEDSAVYLCASSFVTGGSNTGELFFGEGSRLTVL.